This paragraph reports one T cell receptor beta chain. This clone has just a few counts. Its antigen is currently not known. Base qualities are not at hand, and no much larger clone is one base apart. The sample originates from a study of CD8+ T cells in alopecia areata listed by TCRdb under 2018. For the wider study: The treated patients, all with moderate-to-severe alopecia areata, were enrolled in an open-label pilot trial of oral tofacitinib given at 5 to 10 mg twice daily. Patients stayed on tofacitinib for 6 to 18 months and then had 6 months of follow-up off drug so that delayed response and recurrence could be assessed. Disease severity in treated patients was measured with the SALT score, which quantifies the percentage of affected scalp surface area. To study T cell clonal expansion in alopecia areata, the researchers applied high-throughput TCRbeta sequencing to both the C3H/HeJ mouse model and human patients. Scalp tissue and sorted CD4+ and CD8+ peripheral blood T cells from patchy and totalis/universalis alopecia areata patients and from healthy controls were covered by human TCRbeta sequencing. Patients on tofacitinib were biopsied at baseline and after 4 and 24 weeks of treatment, and several of the patients also had a later scalp biopsy. Clonality in the scalp was compared among normal scalp (n=4), patchy alopecia areata scalp (n=8), and alopecia totalis/universalis scalp (n=8). RNA was extracted with the PAXgene miRNA kit for fixed scalp, the miRNeasy kit for PBMCs, and the RNeasy kit for mouse skin. TCRbeta CDR3 regions were amplified by immunoSEQ multiplex PCR using 35 Vbeta forward and 13 Jbeta reverse primers. The research as a whole found: Resident alphabeta T cells in normal human skin are also sequenced, complicating scalp TCR repertoire analysis, unlike mouse skin dominated by gammadelta T cells. Scalp clonality and the number of expanded CD8+ clones among the top 100 scalp clones were significantly decreased by tofacitinib. Many expanded lesional clones persisted in scalp and blood during tofacitinib treatment, which may partly explain relapse after stopping treatment. Because the treated cohort was small and had only one nonresponder, larger studies are needed to examine links between baseline CD8+ expansion and response. Shared TCR sequences between patients were less evident than in mice, which may be partly attributable to HLA diversity in the patient population. Compared with normal scalp, lesional scalp, particularly in alopecia totalis/universalis, had higher clonality and more expanded CD8+ clones, which suggests antigenic drive.

The meaning of the sample's time point label: four to five weeks on oral tofacitinib. The treatment or condition label, as the study defines it: oral pan-JAK inhibitor, 5-10 mg twice daily. Lesional scalp punch biopsies and peripheral blood were collected from alopecia areata patients. After PBMCs were isolated by density centrifugation and stained for CD3, CD4 and CD8, a FACSAria was used to sort CD4+ and CD8+ T cells. Library method: the immunoSEQ multiplex PCR assay. RNA was extracted from all samples and reverse transcribed into cDNA as template for TCR sequencing. SuperScript III was used to make first-strand cDNA, primed with a 2:1 mix of oligo-dT and random hexamers. Amplification bias was assessed with a synthetic immune receptor repertoire, and residual bias was removed computationally. The authors' analysis ran thus. Raw reads were preprocessed to remove errors, and CDR3 was defined by IMGT conventions from the conserved cysteine to phenylalanine. Clonality was computed by normalizing Shannon entropy by log2 of the number of productive unique TCRs and subtracting the result from 1. CD4 or CD8 identity of scalp clones was inferred by cross-referencing scalp TCRbeta sequences with sorted blood CD4 and CD8 repertoires. Held by TCRdb, this immuneACCESS table contains in-frame sequences only and omits some clones. Under half of the omission traces to an unresolved V gene where checked; the cause of the rest is unknown. V and J calls and clone size come straight from that table; D and trimming were deduced from the DNA. The sample contains more than 85,000 clones, roughly two thirds of them found a single time. The ten biggest clones cover roughly 15% of the sample.

V has 4 bases trimmed and J has 0 bases trimmed; junction bases matching no gene number 2. Per the germline V gene, SQVTM is the CDR1 and ANQGSEA is the CDR2. The cysteine opens and the phenylalanine closes a CDR3 of 15 amino acids. Of the read, only the CDR3 DNA is kept; its 45 bases are in frame from base 1. The chain links TRBV29-1 with TRBJ2-1; 11 junctional bases match TRBD2. The source of this sequence is a human donor with alopecia areata. Sequenced material: CD8+ T cells sorted from blood, taken at week 4, from a patient treated with tofacitinib. The CDR3 in this case is CSVGTSGGSYNEQFF. The sequenced DNA is TGCAGCGTTGGAACTAGCGGGGGCTCCTACAATGAGCAGTTCTTC.